This TCR beta chain emerged from a study of shared clonotypes between healthy human individuals. Broader study findings: A generally larger estimated richness was seen in naive subsets than in memory subsets. Non-shared clonotypes had lower generation probabilities than those shared by all four donors.

CDR1 is ENHRY and CDR2 is SYGVKD in the germline V gene. The V segment lost 8 bases and the J segment 0 bases; nucleotides outside the gene matches: 7. CDR3 length: 15 amino acids. Methods used by the authors: Owing to the provision of junction-only sequences devoid of quality scores by immunoSEQ, filtering differed. Sequencing was performed with immunoSEQ multiplex PCR; in TCRdb, only in-frame clones are kept and a portion is missing. V and J calls and clone size follow that table, whereas D and trimming were derived from the DNA. The sample has around 700,000 clones, 73% seen once. This clone was detected ten times or more. Its antigen is not identified.

The sample taken for sequencing was memory CD4+ T cells sorted from blood. The subset is: CD45RA-negative fraction. The origin of this receptor is a woman aged 25 to 39 in good health. The chain is built from TRBV10-3 and TRBJ1-1; 9 bases map to TRBD1. The CDR3 loop reads CAISGTGLLNTEAFF. Here the CDR3 DNA reads TGTGCCATCTCCGGGACAGGGCTTTTGAACACTGAAGCTTTCTTT.